The 16 T cell receptor beta chains given below trace back to one sample, sequenced in a study of identical twins. One entry per CDR3 protein results from TCRdb running MiXCR on the 5' RACE reads. The table lists about 150,000 distinct CDR3 sequences, roughly 3.5% of them singletons. Sequenced material: memory T cells sorted from blood. All receptors derive from a man younger than 30 in good health.

This clonotype was picked up many times. The chain carries TRBV28 and TRBJ2-7, with D tentatively TRBD2 (6 bases). Germline assignment: CDR1 MDHEN and CDR2 SYDVKM. The CDR3 has 17 residues. V shed 3 bases and J shed 4 bases, with 22 bases lying between them. For the CDR3, the DNA is TGTGCCAGCAGTTTGATGGGGAACCGGGACTTCGGATACGAGCAGTACTTC. It is translated as CASSLMGNRDFGYEQYF.

This clonotype has at least ten counts. This chain links TRBV18 with TRBJ2-1; 7 nucleotides line up with TRBD1. Losses at the gene ends were 5 bases for V and 0 bases for J; bases not matched to a gene: 4. Germline V gene data show CDR1 as KGHSH and CDR2 as LQKENI. The CDR3 totals 15 residues. The CDR3 DNA sequence: TGTGCCAGCTCAAACAGGGGTGGCTCCTACAATGAGCAGTTCTTC. Translation: CASSNRGGSYNEQFF.

This clonotype was seen at least ten times. V gene TRBV7-2 combines with J gene TRBJ2-3, with TRBD2 identical over 7 bases. Germline V gene lookup returns CDR1 SGHTA and CDR2 FQGNSA. The junction had 10 bases not matched to a gene; V was cut back by 4 bases and J by 0 bases. This CDR3 comprises 17 residues. The CDR3 DNA reads as TGTGCCAGCAGCTCTCGAGTAGCGGGTACTAGCACAGATACGCAGTATTTT. Protein sequence: CASSSRVAGTSTDTQYF.

This clonotype was picked up many times. The chain is built from TRBV18 and TRBJ1-5, with TRBD1 identical over 12 bases. The V gene's germline CDR1 is KGHSH and CDR2 LQKENI. Trimming removed 3 bases from V and 9 bases from J; junction bases left unmatched: 6. The CDR3 is 15 residues long. As DNA, the CDR3 is TGTGCCAGCTCACCTACCGGGACAGGGGGCTCGCCCCAGCATTTT. This encodes CASSPTGTGGSPQHF.

This clonotype was seen at least ten times. The chain uses TRBV6-1 and TRBJ1-4; tentatively, D is TRBD1 (5 bases). The V end lost 8 bases, the J end lost 7 bases, and 14 bases lay between the germline ends. The CDR3 consists of 13 residues. CDR1 MNHNS and CDR2 SASEGT come from the germline V gene. In DNA, the CDR3 is TGTGCCAGCTGGGGTGGCGGGGGTGAAAAACTGTTTTTT. This encodes CASWGGGGEKLFF.

Only a few counts were recorded for this clonotype. The chain uses TRBV2 and TRBJ1-1; maybe TRBD1 (5 bases). V lost 0 bases, J lost 7 bases, and 18 bases lay in between. The CDR3 loop spans 16 amino acids. The V gene's germline CDR1 is SNHLY and CDR2 FYNNEI. CDR3 DNA sequence: TGTGCCAGCAGTGAAGCTGGGGACGCCCTCAAGGGTGAAGCTTTCTTT. Translated, it gives CASSEAGDALKGEAFF.

The table lists this clonotype with many counts. J is TRBJ2-7 and V is TRBV6-1; 7 bases match TRBD1. After removal of 4 bases from V and 7 bases from J, the junction contained 4 bases not matched to a gene. The CDR3 is 12 amino acids. From germline, CDR1 is MNHNS and CDR2 SASEGT. The CDR3 nucleotides read TGTGCCAGCAGTGGACAGGGAAGGGAGCAGTACTTC. It yields the protein CASSGQGREQYF.

This clonotype was counted many times. The J gene is TRBJ1-1, the V gene TRBV3-1; 8 bases line up with TRBD1. Trimming cost V 1 base and J 12 bases; bases outside gene matches: 10. The V gene's germline CDR1 is LGHDT and CDR2 YNNKEL (reference sequence). This CDR3 is 14 amino acids long. The CDR3 sequence is CASSQVSGGAGSFF. The CDR3 nucleotides read TGTGCCAGCAGCCAAGTATCAGGGGGCGCCGGATCTTTCTTT.

This clonotype came up many times. The chain couples TRBV10-3 to TRBJ2-1; no reliable D call. Trimming took 4 bases from V and 4 from J, leaving 8 bases between them. The CDR3 loop spans 13 amino acids. Germline V gene lookup returns CDR1 ENHRY and CDR2 SYGVKD. The CDR3 DNA reads as TGTGCCATCAGTGCCTTGGAATACAATGAGCAGTTCTTC. Translated, it gives CAISALEYNEQFF.

This clonotype has ten or more counts. The rearrangement links TRBV5-1 to TRBJ1-5; D gene unclear. V was cut by 0 bases and J by 0 bases, with 4 bases left in between. Germline CDR1 and CDR2: SGHRS and YFSETQ. The CDR3 totals 14 residues. CDR3 protein: CASSLDPSNQPQHF. CDR3 DNA: TGCGCCAGCAGCTTGGATCCTAGCAATCAGCCCCAGCATTTT.

This clonotype appeared many times. V and J are TRBV6-2 or TRBV6-3 and TRBJ2-1, with 8 bases matching TRBD2. CDR1 and CDR2 from the germline V gene are MNHEY and SVGEGT. V lost 5 bases to trimming and J lost 4 bases; unmatched junction nucleotides: 4. This CDR3 is 14 amino acids long. CDR3 DNA sequence: TGTGCCAGCAGTCGAGCGGGAGCTTACAATGAGCAGTTCTTC. Encoded protein: CASSRAGAYNEQFF.

The genes are TRBV12-3 or TRBV12-4 and TRBJ2-2; the D gene is possibly TRBD2 (5 bases). This CDR3 region has 14 residues. Trimming removed 5 bases at V and 5 bases at J, with 12 bases between. Here the CDR3 DNA reads TGTGCCAGCAGTCCCAACGGCGGGACCGGGGAGCTGTTTTTT. It codes for CASSPNGGTGELFF.

This clonotype was counted many times. The chain is built from TRBV29-1 and TRBJ2-3; D not resolved. The CDR3 has 12 amino acids. V was trimmed by 5 bases and J by 1 base, leaving 7 bases between them. Germline assignment: CDR1 SQVTM and CDR2 ANQGSEA. The CDR3 region has the DNA TGCAGCGTTCTCGACGGCACAGATACGCAGTATTTT. Amino acid sequence: CSVLDGTDTQYF.

The chain combines TRBV6-1 with TRBJ1-2; a possible D gene is TRBD1 (5 bases). Trimming took 10 bases from V and 7 from J, leaving 22 bases between them. This CDR3 spans 14 amino acids. Germline CDR1 and CDR2: MNHNS and SASEGT. The CDR3: CATQKDGGRVGYTF. The CDR3 DNA reads as TGTGCCACCCAAAAGGATGGGGGACGGGTTGGCTACACCTTC.

This clonotype appeared many times. V and J are TRBV20-1 and TRBJ2-2, with 9 positions matching TRBD2. The CDR3 contains 17 residues. CDR1 is DFQATT, CDR2 SNEGSKA, per germline (reference sequence). With 1 base clipped from V and 0 bases from J, the junction kept 6 bases outside the gene matches. CDR3 nucleotides: TGCAGTGCTAGAGGGCAGACTAGCGGAGCGAACACCGGGGAGCTGTTTTTT. It is translated as CSARGQTSGANTGELFF.

This clonotype was recorded many times. The chain uses TRBV20-1 and TRBJ2-3, with 8 bases identical to TRBD2. The germline V gene has CDR1 DFQATT and CDR2 SNEGSKA (reference sequence). V trimming: 3 bases; J trimming: 1 base; junction bases outside the gene matches: 9. The CDR3 covers 16 residues. CDR3 amino acids: CSARVGLAAGTDTQYF. The CDR3, as DNA: TGCAGTGCTAGGGTTGGACTAGCTGCGGGCACAGATACGCAGTATTTT.